Below are 29 T cell receptor beta chains sequenced from a single sample in a study of T-cell reconstitution after alpha-beta-depleted transplantation in children. Researchers prepared the TCRbeta library using unique molecular identifiers, the study reports. One entry per CDR3 protein results from TCRdb running MiXCR on the PCR reads. In the table there are approximately 590,000 distinct CDR3 sequences, 10% to 13% of which are singletons. Sequences were derived from PBMCs from the stem cell graft donor, sampled from the stem cell graft. All receptors come from a human donor who donated a stem cell graft to a child with acute myeloid leukemia.

This clonotype showed up just a few times. The rearrangement uses TRBV7-2 and TRBJ2-7, with a weak D call TRBD2 (6 bases). Germline V gene lookup returns CDR1 SGHTA and CDR2 FQGNSA. V was shortened by 6 bases and J by 7 bases, with 19 bases between the two germline ends. This CDR3 has 14 amino acids. The CDR3 reads CASRAGSNLGEQYF. In nucleotides, the CDR3 is TGTGCCAGCAGGGCGGGATCGAATTTGGGGGAGCAGTACTTC.

The J gene is TRBJ2-1, the V gene TRBV4-3; 9 bases are shared with TRBD2. J was trimmed by 8 bases and V by 1 base; bases with no gene match: 12. The CDR3 loop spans 17 amino acids. CDR1 and CDR2 (germline): LGHNA, YSLEER. Here the CDR3 DNA reads TGCGCCAGCAGCCAAGCTAGCGGGACCCTAGGCTGGGATGAGCAGTTCTTC. Amino acid sequence: CASSQASGTLGWDEQFF.

The J gene is TRBJ1-5, the V gene TRBV4-1; D uncertain. This CDR3 has 19 amino acids. Germline CDR1 and CDR2: MGHRA and YSYEKL. V gave up 1 base and J gave up 0 bases, with 19 bases separating them. Here the CDR3 DNA reads TGCGCCAGCAGCCAAGTAGACTCAGCATTCCGTGGTAGCAATCAGCCCCAGCATTTT. Its translation is CASSQVDSAFRGSNQPQHF.

This clonotype occurred a few times. CDR3: CASSLNPPGEQFF. The CDR3 coding sequence is TGTGCCAGCAGCTTAAACCCCCCCGGGGAGCAGTTCTTC. The V gene is TRBV11-1, the J gene TRBJ2-1, with D hard to call. V was shortened by 2 bases and J by 10 bases, with 12 bases between the two germline ends. This CDR3 spans 13 amino acids. From germline, CDR1 is SGHAT and CDR2 FQDESV (reference sequence).

This clonotype has at least ten counts. The rearrangement links TRBV29-1 to TRBJ1-4; 7 nucleotides line up with TRBD1. Germline loops: CDR1 SQVTM, CDR2 ANQGSEA. The CDR3 is made up of 13 amino acids. Trimming took 7 bases from V and 2 from J; bases not matched to a gene: 4. CDR3 loop: CSAGDSTNEKLFF. For the CDR3, the DNA is TGCAGCGCCGGGGACAGCACTAATGAAAAACTGTTTTTT.

This clonotype has more than one count but fewer than ten. The rearrangement uses TRBV11-2 and TRBJ2-1, with 8 nucleotides matching TRBD1. The trim removed 5 bases at V and 6 bases at J, leaving 3 bases unmatched. This CDR3 has 13 amino acids. Germline CDR1 is SGHAT and CDR2 is FQNNGV. CDR3 protein: CASSRTGFNEQFF. CDR3 nucleotides: TGTGCCAGCAGCAGGACAGGGTTCAATGAGCAGTTCTTC.

The V call is TRBV20-1, the J call TRBJ2-7; TRBD1 or TRBD2 may be the D gene (5 bases each). V lost 2 bases to trimming and J lost 0 bases, with 11 bases between them. Germline-derived CDR1 and CDR2 are DFQATT and SNEGSKA (reference sequence). This CDR3 contains 14 residues. The CDR3 is CSARTGRSSYEQYF. The CDR3 bases are TGCAGTGCTAGAACGGGACGGAGCTCCTACGAGCAGTACTTC.

This clonotype was counted at least ten times. The chain couples TRBV24-1 to TRBJ2-3; TRBD2 might be the D (6 bases). Germline V CDR1 and CDR2: KGHDR, SFDVKD. The length of the CDR3 is 14 residues. V dropped 6 bases and J dropped 3 bases, with 12 bases sitting between them. The CDR3 DNA follows: TGTGCCACCAGTTGGAGGGGAGGAACAGATACGCAGTATTTT. Translation: CATSWRGGTDTQYF.

This clonotype occurred many times. The chain carries TRBV4-2 and TRBJ1-4; unclear D gene. Trimming left V 4 bases short and J 1 base short, with 13 bases between. Germline CDR1 reads LGHNA; CDR2 reads YNFKEQ. This CDR3 comprises 16 residues. The CDR3 is CASSPQSGVTNEKLFF. CDR3 nucleotide sequence: TGTGCCAGCAGCCCCCAATCCGGGGTAACTAATGAAAAACTGTTTTTT.

The chain joins TRBV7-6 to TRBJ2-7; D gene uncertain. The CDR3 runs 14 residues. V lost 0 bases and J lost 1, with 7 bases in between. Germline V lookup: CDR1 SGHVS, CDR2 FNYEAQ. Here the CDR3 reads CASSLAHTSYEQYF. CDR3 coding DNA: TGTGCCAGCAGCTTAGCCCATACTTCCTACGAGCAGTACTTC.

This rearrangement joins TRBV2 to TRBJ2-5; TRBD1 matches at 8 bases. Germline loops: CDR1 SNHLY, CDR2 FYNNEI. After removal of 10 bases from V and 5 bases from J, the junction contained 6 bases not matched to a gene. The CDR3 length is 12 residues. In nucleotides, the CDR3 is TGTGCCAATGACAGGGGTTCGGAGACCCAGTACTTC. It yields the protein CANDRGSETQYF.

This clonotype was counted at least ten times. The V gene is TRBV5-6, the J gene TRBJ2-7, with 10 bases identical to TRBD2. CDR1 is SGHDT and CDR2 is YYEEEE in the germline V gene. The trim removed 1 base at V and 1 base at J, leaving 11 bases unmatched. The CDR3 runs to 18 residues. CDR3 DNA: TGTGCCAGCAGCTTGATGGCGGCTAGCGGGAGTGGGTCCTACGAGCAGTACTTC. The encoded protein is CASSLMAASGSGSYEQYF. The full variable domain, with the rest looked up from reference TRBV5-6 and TRBJ2-7, is DAGVTQSPTHLIKTRGQQVTLRCSPKSGHDTVSWYQQALGQGPQFIFQYYEEEERQRGNFPDRFSGHQFPNYSSELNVNALLLGDSALYLCASSLMAASGSGSYEQYFGPGTRLTVT.

This clonotype has ten or more counts. The rearrangement links TRBV25-1 to TRBJ2-3; 13 nucleotides agree with TRBD2. The CDR3 runs 19 residues. CDR1 is MGHDK, CDR2 SYGVNS, per germline. Unmatched junction bases numbered 12, after V lost 6 bases and J lost 0 bases. The CDR3 here is CASRGGLAGISTSTDTQYF. CDR3 DNA: TGTGCCAGCAGGGGGGGACTAGCGGGAATTTCCACTAGCACAGATACGCAGTATTTT.

This clonotype was detected many times. V is TRBV12-3 or TRBV12-4 and J is TRBJ2-3; 13 positions match TRBD2. This CDR3 is built from 15 residues. The ends lost 6 bases at V and 3 bases at J; junction bases unmatched: 3. CDR3 nucleotide sequence: TGTGCCAGCAGACTAGCGGGAGGGGGAACAGATACGCAGTATTTT. Protein product: CASRLAGGGTDTQYF.

The chain links TRBV29-1 to TRBJ1-1; possible D gene TRBD1, 5 bases. V lost 3 bases and J 0 bases, leaving 5 bases between the germline ends. There are 12 residues in the CDR3. Germline V gene data show CDR1 as SQVTM and CDR2 as ANQGSEA. The DNA for the CDR3 is TGCAGCGTTGAGGGGCTGAACACTGAAGCTTTCTTT. Translation gives CSVEGLNTEAFF.

The J gene is TRBJ1-5, the V gene TRBV28, with a tentative D call TRBD1 (5 bases). Germline CDR1 reads MDHEN; CDR2 reads SYDVKM. Trimming took off 1 base at V and 11 bases at J, with 15 bases between the two ends. The CDR3 has 14 residues. CDR3 residues: CASSLSTGSSSQHF. CDR3 bases: TGTGCCAGCAGTTTATCCACAGGAAGCAGCTCCCAGCATTTT.

This clonotype was observed a handful of times. The rearrangement links TRBV7-6 to TRBJ2-1, with 9 bases lining up with TRBD2. CDR1 and CDR2 (germline): SGHVS, FNYEAQ. This CDR3 contains 16 residues. V gave up 2 bases and J gave up 4 bases; unmatched junction bases: 6. CDR3 in amino acids: CASSLSGTSRYNEQFF. The CDR3 coding sequence is TGTGCCAGCAGCTTATCCGGGACTAGCAGGTACAATGAGCAGTTCTTC.

The chain joins TRBV6-2 or TRBV6-3 to TRBJ2-1, with 13 bases identical to TRBD2. The V and J ends lost 6 bases and 11 bases, in that order; junction bases with no gene match: 7. The CDR3 runs to 14 residues. Germline assignment: CDR1 MNHEY and CDR2 SVGEGT. The CDR3 DNA sequence: TGTGCCAGCAGGGTACTAGCGGGAGGGCCGAAGCAGTTCTTC. Translated, it gives CASRVLAGGPKQFF.

The J gene is TRBJ1-2, the V gene TRBV12-3 or TRBV12-4, with a weak D call TRBD1 (5 bases). This CDR3 has 14 residues. The V and J ends lost 4 bases and 3 bases respectively, with 12 bases between them. The chain's CDR3 is CASSSGGADYGYTF. CDR3 coding DNA: TGTGCCAGCAGTTCAGGAGGGGCGGACTATGGCTACACCTTC.

This clonotype was counted between two and nine times. The CDR3 bases are TGTGCCAGCAGTTACTCCCTATCGAGGGAGGCTTCCTACGAGCAGTACTTC. Amino acid sequence: CASSYSLSREASYEQYF. The rearrangement links TRBV6-5 to TRBJ2-7, with a tentative D call TRBD2 (6 bases). The CDR3 extends over 17 amino acids. V dropped 0 bases and J dropped 1 base, with 16 bases sitting between them. Germline CDR1 is MNHEY and CDR2 is SVGAGI.

This clonotype was seen at least ten times. J is TRBJ1-1 and V is TRBV20-1; the D gene is possibly TRBD1 (5 bases). Trimming shortened V by 8 bases and J by 0 bases, and 19 bases separated the two germline ends. There are 15 residues in the CDR3. The germline V gene has CDR1 DFQATT and CDR2 SNEGSKA (reference sequence). DNA for the CDR3: TGCAGTCCGCTAGAGCTGGGACTCATGAACACTGAAGCTTTCTTT. Translated: CSPLELGLMNTEAFF.

This clonotype was seen repeatedly, ten times or more. The chain employs TRBV20-1 and TRBJ2-2; D is unresolved. The ends were cut back, 6 bases at V and 5 bases at J, with 19 bases in the middle. The CDR3 contains 15 residues. Per germline, CDR1 DFQATT and CDR2 SNEGSKA (reference sequence). Here the CDR3 DNA reads TGCAGTGCCCCACTTGTAGGAGTAAGGACCGGGGAGCTGTTTTTT. Protein product: CSAPLVGVRTGELFF.

This clonotype was counted ten times or more. The chain carries TRBV20-1 and TRBJ2-2, with 10 nucleotides matching TRBD2. This CDR3 is built from 15 residues. Unmatched junction bases numbered 3, after V lost 1 base and J lost 4 bases. Germline V gives CDR1 DFQATT, CDR2 SNEGSKA (reference sequence). The CDR3 DNA reads TGCAGTGCTAGAGTACGGACTAGCGGCACCGGGGAGCTGTTTTTT. Translation: CSARVRTSGTGELFF.

This clonotype has more than one count but fewer than ten. The rearrangement joins TRBV20-1 to TRBJ2-7; D is unresolved. The CDR3 length is 11 residues. Germline-derived CDR1 and CDR2 are DFQATT and SNEGSKA (reference sequence). V lost 3 bases and J 7 bases, leaving 10 bases between the germline ends. The CDR3 DNA reads as TGCAGTGCTAGCCCCTGGGAAGAGCAGTACTTC. This sequence encodes CSASPWEEQYF.

In its sample, this clonotype was seen many times. The chain couples TRBV7-3 to TRBJ1-6, with D tentatively TRBD1 (5 bases). The V end was cut by 2 bases, the J end by 3 bases, with 5 bases between. In germline, CDR1 is SGHTA, CDR2 FQGTGA. The CDR3 is 14 amino acids. The CDR3 bases are TGTGCCAGCAGCTTAGGGGGCTATAATTCACCCCTCCACTTT. Its protein is CASSLGGYNSPLHF.

The V call is TRBV12-3 or TRBV12-4, the J call TRBJ2-7, with TRBD2 identical over 13 bases. The CDR3 is made up of 16 amino acids. V dropped 6 bases and J dropped 6; count of bases not matched to a gene: 11. DNA of the CDR3: TGTGCCAGCAGCCGCCCACTAGCGGGAGGGCCGCGCGAGCAGTACTTC. This sequence encodes CASSRPLAGGPREQYF.

The rearrangement uses TRBV20-1 and TRBJ1-4, with unresolved D. The germline V gene has CDR1 DFQATT and CDR2 SNEGSKA (reference sequence). The CDR3 sequence is 11 residues long. V lost 4 bases to trimming and J lost 4 bases, with 4 bases between them. CDR3: CSAIYNEKLFF. In DNA form, the CDR3 reads TGCAGTGCTATATATAATGAAAAACTGTTTTTT.

This clonotype was seen a handful of times. CDR3 in amino acids: CASSLPTENGYTF. The CDR3 DNA reads as TGCGCCAGCAGCCTACCGACAGAGAATGGCTACACCTTC. The rearrangement joins TRBV5-1 to TRBJ1-2; D perhaps matches TRBD1 (5 bases). Per germline, CDR1 SGHRS and CDR2 YFSETQ. CDR3 length: 13 amino acids. Trimming shortened V by 4 bases and J by 6 bases, and 13 bases separated the two germline ends.

This clonotype appeared many times. V and J are TRBV29-1 and TRBJ2-2; D gene ambiguous. Between the trimmed V and J ends, which lost 5 bases and 5 bases, there was a span of 12 bases. CDR1 and CDR2 from the germline V gene are SQVTM and ANQGSEA. The CDR3 spans 13 residues. The CDR3 is CSVRHGRTGELFF. The CDR3 region has the DNA TGCAGCGTTAGACACGGGCGGACCGGGGAGCTGTTTTTT.